The 16 T cell receptor beta chains in this list originate from one sample, sequenced in a study of PD-L1 blockade in urothelial cancer. Using immunoSEQ multiplex PCR, the repertoire was profiled, and TCRdb retains in-frame clones only, with some absent. The table includes 50,000 or so clones, roughly 84% detected once. Specified time point: pretreatment peripheral blood. The specimen was PBMCs, collected around atezolizumab (anti-PD-L1) treatment. These receptors were collected from a man aged 45-65 years with urothelial cancer.

The rearrangement uses TRBV4-1 and TRBJ1-2; the match to TRBD1 covers 7 bases. The CDR3 runs 16 residues. J gave up 7 bases and V 7 bases, and 18 bases lay outside the gene matches. CDR1 and CDR2 (germline): MGHRA, YSYEKL. The CDR3 loop reads CASKPGQSFERGGYTF. The CDR3 coding sequence is TGCGCCAGCAAACCGGGACAGTCCTTCGAACGGGGTGGCTACACCTTC.

This chain uses TRBV6-5 with TRBJ2-7; 14 nucleotides line up with TRBD2. Germline V CDR1 and CDR2: MNHEY, SVGAGI. This CDR3 is built from 16 residues. J gave up 4 bases and V 3 bases, and 5 bases lay outside the gene matches. This chain's CDR3 is CASSYGTSGGRYEQYF. CDR3 DNA sequence: TGTGCCAGCAGTTATGGGACTAGCGGGGGTCGGTACGAGCAGTACTTC.

J is TRBJ1-2 and V is TRBV7-9, with a tentative D call TRBD1 (6 bases). Trimming took 6 bases from V and 7 from J, leaving 21 bases between them. CDR1 and CDR2 (germline): SEHNR, FQNEAQ (reference sequence). The CDR3 is 15 residues long. The CDR3 bases are TGTGCCAGCAGTAAGAGACAGGCCACCAGCAGTGGCTACACCTTC. Residues: CASSKRQATSSGYTF.

This clone was counted between two and nine times. CDR3 protein: CASSPLGTGTGNTIYF. For the CDR3, the DNA is TGCGCCAGCAGCCCCCTAGGGACAGGGACGGGAAACACCATATATTTT. V gene TRBV4-1 combines with J gene TRBJ1-3; TRBD1 agrees at 9 bases. Germline V gene lookup returns CDR1 MGHRA and CDR2 YSYEKL. Losses at the gene ends were 4 bases for V and 4 bases for J; bases not matched to a gene: 8. CDR3 length: 16 amino acids.

In this sample, this clone turned up once. The V and J genes are TRBV5-1 and TRBJ2-5; possibly TRBD2 for D (5 bases). CDR1 is SGHRS, CDR2 YFSETQ, per germline. V lost 4 bases and J lost 0, with 7 bases in between. The CDR3 sequence is 13 residues long. The CDR3 spells CASSPDYQETQYF. The CDR3, as DNA: TGCGCCAGCAGCCCGGACTACCAAGAGACCCAGTACTTC.

This chain joins TRBV7-3 and TRBJ2-7; 7 bases fit TRBD1. CDR3 size: 15 residues. The V gene's germline CDR1 is SGHTA and CDR2 FQGTGA. V dropped 2 bases and J dropped 3; count of bases not matched to a gene: 7. DNA for the CDR3: TGTGCCAGCAGCTTAGACAGGGCAAAAATCTACGAGCAGTACTTC. Translated: CASSLDRAKIYEQYF.

The rearrangement links TRBV5-1 to TRBJ2-5, with D tentatively TRBD1 (6 bases). The germline V gene has CDR1 SGHRS and CDR2 YFSETQ. The CDR3 loop spans 15 amino acids. The V and J ends lost 0 bases and 1 base respectively, with 10 bases between them. This CDR3 reads CASSLALTGQETQYF. As DNA, the CDR3 is TGCGCCAGCAGCTTGGCCTTGACAGGCCAAGAGACCCAGTACTTC. Full variable domain (rest looked up from reference TRBV5-1 and TRBJ2-5): KAGVTQTPRYLIKTRGQQVTLSCSPISGHRSVSWYQQTPGQGLQFLFEYFSETQRNKGNFPGRFSGRQFSNSRSEMNVSTLELGDSALYLCASSLALTGQETQYFGPGTRLLVL.

J is TRBJ2-7 and V is TRBV7-9, with TRBD1 matching 8 bases. The J segment lost 6 bases and the V segment lost 3 bases, leaving 10 bases of the junction unmatched. Germline V gene lookup returns CDR1 SEHNR and CDR2 FQNEAQ (reference sequence). The CDR3 runs to 15 residues. The CDR3 bases are TGTGCCAGCAGCTTGACAACAGGGGGGCCCACCGAGCAGTACTTC. It translates to CASSLTTGGPTEQYF.

The V gene is TRBV5-5, the J gene TRBJ2-1, with a possible D match to TRBD2 (5 bases). This CDR3 is built from 14 residues. The germline CDR1 and CDR2 sequences are SGHKS and YYEKEE (reference sequence). Trimming shortened V by 4 bases and J by 10 bases, and 18 bases separated the two germline ends. The CDR3 DNA sequence: TGTGCCAGCAGCCGGGATATGGGAATTCGGGAGCAGTTCTTC. Translation gives CASSRDMGIREQFF.

This clone was recorded once. V gene TRBV6-5 combines with J gene TRBJ1-6; 8 nucleotides align to TRBD1. The CDR3 extends over 16 amino acids. V dropped 2 bases and J dropped 5; count of bases not matched to a gene: 5. CDR1 is MNHEY and CDR2 is SVGAGI in the germline V gene. This CDR3 is CASSYRTGTNNSPLHF. As DNA, the CDR3 is TGTGCCAGCAGTTACAGGACAGGGACTAATAATTCACCCCTCCACTTT.

This clone was seen only once. This chain joins TRBV27 and TRBJ2-4; 10 bases agree with TRBD1. The CDR3 spans 12 residues. Germline values: CDR1 MNHEY, CDR2 SMNVEV (reference sequence). V lost 8 bases and J lost 7; bases outside the gene matches: 2. The CDR3 DNA is TGTGCCAGCTGGACAGGGGGGAACATTCAGTACTTC. Amino acid sequence: CASWTGGNIQYF.

The V gene is TRBV9, the J gene TRBJ2-7; 7 bases line up with TRBD2. V shed 0 bases, J shed 4 bases, and the junction held 16 bases outside the gene matches. This CDR3 spans 18 amino acids. Germline V gives CDR1 SGDLS, CDR2 YYNGEE. CDR3 region: CASSVDESTSPFFYEQYF. The CDR3 nucleotides are TGTGCCAGCAGCGTAGATGAGTCGACTAGCCCATTTTTTTACGAGCAGTACTTC.

The chain employs TRBV4-2 and TRBJ2-3; tentatively, D is TRBD2 (6 bases). Germline CDR1 reads LGHNA; CDR2 reads YNFKEQ. The CDR3 sequence is 13 residues long. V was trimmed by 0 bases and J by 8 bases, leaving 9 bases between them. The CDR3 protein is CASSQELAGTQYF. The CDR3, as DNA: TGTGCCAGCAGCCAAGAACTAGCCGGTACGCAGTATTTT.

The chain combines TRBV5-1 with TRBJ2-2, with 9 positions matching TRBD1. J gave up 4 bases and V 4 bases, and 8 bases lay outside the gene matches. This CDR3 comprises 16 residues. Germline CDR1 reads SGHRS; CDR2 reads YFSETQ. The CDR3 DNA sequence: TGCGCCAGCAGCCGCCGGACAGGGGCCAGCACCGGGGAGCTGTTTTTT. It specifies CASSRRTGASTGELFF.

The V and J genes are TRBV11-3 and TRBJ1-1; the D gene is possibly TRBD1 (6 bases). V was shortened by 5 bases and J by 3 bases, with 7 bases between the two germline ends. The germline V gene has CDR1 SGHNT and CDR2 YENEEA. This CDR3 region has 12 residues. The CDR3 DNA reads TGTGCCAGCAGCCCAGGGGACACTGAAGCTTTCTTT. This encodes CASSPGDTEAFF.

This chain joins TRBV27 and TRBJ1-2; no reliable D call. This CDR3 spans 12 amino acids. Germline V gene sequence: CDR1 MNHEY, CDR2 SMNVEV (reference sequence). Deletions cut 2 bases from V and 7 bases from J, with 8 bases between. This CDR3 reads CASSLPGSGYTF. As DNA, the CDR3 is TGTGCCAGCAGTTTACCCGGGTCTGGCTACACCTTC.